The rows below give T cell receptor beta chains drawn from one sample of a study of cytomegalovirus exposure and HLA in healthy donors. Method: immunoSEQ multiplex PCR; TCRdb's copy keeps in-frame clones and lacks some. The sample includes more than 95,000 clones, roughly 95% of them seen just once. The specimen was PBMCs. Receptors originate from a man younger than 35 in good health and CMV-seronegative. Each CDR3 is given with its conserved first and last residue. D genes are given only for firm matches. Only part of the rows carry a size: once, few, many, or a class if the clone is expanded.

d_call j_call v_call clone_size cdr3_nt cdr3_aa
- TRBJ2-1 TRBV2 - TGTGCCAGCAGGGGGAGGTCGCGCAATGAGCAGTTCTTC CASRGRSRNEQFF
- TRBJ1-4 TRBV4-1 - TGCGCCAGCAGCCAGGGGCAGGGATTGAAGAACGAAAAACTGTTTTTT CASSQGQGLKNEKLFF
- TRBJ2-3 TRBV6-1 - TGTGCCAGCAGTGAACCGGCAGGGGCAGATACGCAGTATTTT CASSEPAGADTQYF
- TRBJ2-1 TRBV10-1 - TGCGCCAGCAGTACATGTGTTGTTTGCAATGAGCAGTTCTTC CASSTCVVCNEQFF
TRBD1 TRBJ1-2 TRBV5-6 - TGTGCCAGCAGCCCCCGGGACAGGGGGTATGGCTACACCTTC CASSPRDRGYGYTF
TRBD1 TRBJ2-7 TRBV19 few TGTGCCAGTAGTAACTCCGGGACAGGGGAGTACGAGCAGTACTTC CASSNSGTGEYEQYF
TRBD2 TRBJ2-7 TRBV19 - TGTGCCAGTAGTCAGGGACTAGCGGAGCAGTACTTC CASSQGLAEQYF
- TRBJ1-3 TRBV11-2 - TGTGCCAGCAGCTTAGAACAGGGATTCTCTGGAAACACCATATATTTT CASSLEQGFSGNTIYF
- TRBJ1-1 TRBV6-4 - TGTGCCAGCAGTGACTCCCGGGAGCCCAGGGACACTGAAGCTTTCTTT CASSDSREPRDTEAFF
TRBD1 TRBJ1-5 TRBV7-9 - TGTGCCAGCAGCTTACTCCGGACAGGGGTCCGTGAACAGCCCCAGCATTTT CASSLLRTGVREQPQHF
TRBD2 TRBJ2-1 TRBV28 - TGTGCCATTGCATCTGGGACTAGCTACAATGAGCAGTTCTTC CAIASGTSYNEQFF
TRBD2 TRBJ2-1 TRBV5-1 few TGCGCCAGCCTGGGACTAGCGGGGGACAATGAGCAGTTCTTC CASLGLAGDNEQFF
- TRBJ2-3 TRBV19 - TGTGCCAGTAGTAGCCGGACTGGGGCAGATACGCAGTATTTT CASSSRTGADTQYF
TRBD1 TRBJ2-7 TRBV7-3 - TGTGCCAGCAGCTTACAGGGACAGATCTACGAGCAGTACTTC CASSLQGQIYEQYF
- TRBJ2-1 TRBV9 - TGTGCCAGCAGCGTAGCTGTGGGTAGCGGAGGAGCGCAGTTCTTC CASSVAVGSGGAQFF
- TRBJ1-2 TRBV28 - TGTGCCAGCAGTCTACAGGGATACGGCTACACCTTC CASSLQGYGYTF
- TRBJ1-1 TRBV7-8 - TGTGCCAGCAGCTCCCGTAGGGGAAGGGGGTTTGAGAACACTGAAACTTTCTTT CASSSRRGRGFENTETFF
- TRBJ1-5 TRBV19 - TGTGCCAGTAGTATATCCGGGGAGGGCAATCAGCCCCAGCATTTT CASSISGEGNQPQHF
TRBD2 TRBJ2-5 TRBV4-3 - TGCGCCAGCAGCTACCGAGCGGGAGGTCTGAGAGAGACCCAGTACTTC CASSYRAGGLRETQYF
- TRBJ2-7 TRBV7-2 - TGTGCCAGCAGCTTAGCGGCAGGGGAAAACTACGAGCAGTACTTC CASSLAAGENYEQYF
- TRBJ2-7 TRBV11-2 - TGTGCCAGCAGCTTAGTAGGCGGAAAATACGAGCAGTACTTC CASSLVGGKYEQYF
TRBD2 TRBJ2-7 TRBV4-3 - TGCGCCAGCAGCCTCACCCGCGGGAGTCGGTACGAGCAGTACTTC CASSLTRGSRYEQYF
- TRBJ2-7 TRBV9 - TGTGCCAGCAGCGTAGACAGTTTCCCGCGAGAGCAGTACTTC CASSVDSFPREQYF
TRBD1 TRBJ1-2 TRBV6-6 - TGTGCCAGCAGTTACTCGTGGCAGGGGGCGAAAGACGGCTACACCTTC CASSYSWQGAKDGYTF
- TRBJ2-1 TRBV7-9 - TGTGCCAGCAGCTCTGGAGGCAATGAGCAGTTCTTC CASSSGGNEQFF
- TRBJ1-1 TRBV2 - TGTGCCAGCAAGGGGACATTAATGAACACTGAAGCTTTCTTT CASKGTLMNTEAFF
TRBD2 TRBJ2-3 TRBV5-1 - TGCGCCACCACTTCGCGACAGGGGGGAACTAGCGGGAGGGTGGCAGATACGCAGTATTTT CATTSRQGGTSGRVADTQYF
TRBD1 TRBJ1-1 TRBV18 - TGTGCCAGCTCAACAGGCACAGGGGGAAACACTGAAGCTTTCTTT CASSTGTGGNTEAFF
TRBD1 TRBJ1-1 TRBV27 - TGTGCCAGCAGGATTCAGGGGGATACTGAAGCTTTCTTT CASRIQGDTEAFF
TRBD2 TRBJ2-1 TRBV6-5 - TGTGCCAGCAGTATCGGGACTAGGCCCTACAATGAGCAGTTCTTC CASSIGTRPYNEQFF
- TRBJ2-1 TRBV19 - TGTGCCAGTAGTATTGCCGGGACAGAGCAGTTCTTC CASSIAGTEQFF
- TRBJ1-4 TRBV12-2 - TGTGCAAGTCGCCCCCGGACAGGAATGAAACTGTTTTTT CASRPRTGMKLFF
TRBD1 TRBJ1-1 TRBV5-4 - TGTGCCAGCAGTAGGGAACAGGGGTCTCCTGGGGCTTTCTTT CASSREQGSPGAFF
TRBD2 TRBJ2-7 TRBV27 - TGTGCCAGCAGTTTATTGATAGCGGGGGGAGGCTACGAGCAGTACTTC CASSLLIAGGGYEQYF
- TRBJ2-1 TRBV4-1 - TGCGCCAGCAGCCAAGGCACGAGGGTGAGCTCCTACAATGAGCAGTTCTTC CASSQGTRVSSYNEQFF
TRBD1 TRBJ1-2 TRBV27 - TGTGCCAGCAGGGGGGGACAGGGGGCAGGGGGCTACACCTTC CASRGGQGAGGYTF
- TRBJ2-1 TRBV29-1 - TGCAGCGTTAGATCGGGGGTTGATGAGCAGTTCTTC CSVRSGVDEQFF
- TRBJ2-2 TRBV30 - TGTGCCTGGAGCGGATCCCTAGCGACGGAGCTGTTTTTT CAWSGSLATELFF
TRBD1 TRBJ2-3 TRBV6-5 - TGTGCCAGCAGCTGGACAGGTCTGGCAGATACGCAGTATTTT CASSWTGLADTQYF
TRBD1 TRBJ2-3 TRBV6-4 few TGTGCCAGCAGTGACTCGACAGGGGGCCCAGATACGCAGTATTTT CASSDSTGGPDTQYF
- TRBJ2-1 TRBV9 - TGTGCCAGCAGCGTAGGCGGGGCCTCCTACAATGAGCAGTTCTTC CASSVGGASYNEQFF
- TRBJ2-5 TRBV2 - TGTGCCGGAGGCGGCAGGCAAGAGACCCAGTACTTC CAGGGRQETQYF
- TRBJ2-2 TRBV28 once TGTGCCAGCAGAGAACAGCTTGCTAACACCGGGGAGCTGTTTTTT CASREQLANTGELFF
- TRBJ2-6 TRBV27 - TGTGCCAGCAGTCCCTTCCCCAGTATCACTGGGGCCAACGTCCTGACTTTC CASSPFPSITGANVLTF
TRBD1 TRBJ2-7 TRBV18 - TGTGCCAGCTCACCGGGGACAGGGGCAACCTACGAGCAGTACTTC CASSPGTGATYEQYF
- TRBJ1-2 TRBV2 - TGTGCCAGCACGCGGACAGCCTATGGCTACACCTTC CASTRTAYGYTF
TRBD2 TRBJ2-3 TRBV6-6 - TGTGCCAGCAGTCGGCGGACTAGCGGAAGCACAGATACGCAGTATTTT CASSRRTSGSTDTQYF
- TRBJ1-5 TRBV7-2 - TGTGCCAGCAGCCCCGGGGGGGAGGGCAATCAGCCCCAGCATTTT CASSPGGEGNQPQHF
- TRBJ2-3 TRBV29-1 - TGTAGTAGGAGGGACAGCACAGATACGCAGTATTTT CSRRDSTDTQYF
- TRBJ2-3 TRBV5-5 - TGTGCCAGCAGCTTGGAACAGGTGAATACGCAGTATTTT CASSLEQVNTQYF
TRBD1 TRBJ2-1 TRBV14 - TGTGCCAGCAGCCAAAAAATTCCAGGGGGCCCCTACAATGAGCAGTTCTTC CASSQKIPGGPYNEQFF